These T cell receptor beta chains were read from a single sample in a study of blood T cell repertoires in COVID-19. The assay was immunoSEQ multiplex PCR, and TCRdb's table has in-frame clones only and misses some. Of about 200,000 clones in the sample, 70% to 90% are singletons; the top ten hold roughly 4%. The sequenced material came from PBMCs or T cells enriched from blood (not recorded which). The receptor set was obtained from a woman aged 25-40 years who had been exposed to COVID-19. The CDR3 runs from the conserved cysteine through the conserved F or W. The D gene is left open where the match is weak. The listing skips clone size in some rows; elsewhere it reads once, few, many or a size class.

clone_size d_call j_call v_call cdr3_aa cdr3_nt
. TRBD1 TRBJ1-2 TRBV5-1 CASSLGTANYGYTF TGCGCCAGCAGCTTAGGGACAGCAAACTATGGCTACACCTTC
few . TRBJ1-1 TRBV7-6 CASSQGGNTEAFF TGTGCCAGCAGCCAAGGCGGGAACACTGAAGCTTTCTTT
. TRBD1 TRBJ1-2 TRBV5-1 CASTLGVDRGSGGYTF TGCGCCAGCACCCTAGGGGTGGACAGGGGGAGCGGTGGCTACACCTTC
. TRBD1 TRBJ2-1 TRBV11-2 CASSPRTGGYGEQFF TGTGCCAGCAGCCCGCGGACAGGGGGATACGGTGAGCAGTTCTTC
. TRBD1 TRBJ1-2 TRBV7-8 CASSARGAVTPRGYTF TGTGCCAGCAGCGCCAGGGGGGCGGTAACGCCACGGGGCTACACCTTC
. . TRBJ2-5 TRBV9 CASSVAPLETQYF TGTGCCAGCAGCGTAGCCCCCCTAGAGACCCAGTACTTC
. TRBD2 TRBJ2-7 TRBV6-5 CASRRGGSSYEQYF TGTGCCAGCAGGCGCGGGGGGTCCTCCTACGAGCAGTACTTC
. TRBD1 TRBJ1-6 TRBV6-5 CASGGQGATPLHF TGTGCCAGTGGGGGACAGGGGGCTACACCCCTCCACTTT
. . TRBJ1-2 TRBV12-5 CASGLVTERTVSSYGYTF TGTGCTAGTGGTTTGGTTACCGAAAGGACAGTTTCGAGCTATGGCTACACCTTC
. . TRBJ1-2 TRBV5-1 CASSLLTGVGNYGYTF TGCGCCAGCAGCTTGTTGACGGGGGTAGGGAACTATGGCTACACCTTC
. TRBD1 TRBJ2-1 TRBV27 CASSPRATGGIEQFF TGTGCCAGCAGTCCCCGAGCGACAGGGGGCATTGAGCAGTTCTTC
. TRBD1 TRBJ1-2 TRBV18 CASSPIPEAGQGSFGYTF TGTGCCAGCTCACCAATTCCAGAGGCGGGACAGGGTTCATTTGGCTACACCTTC
once . TRBJ1-5 TRBV28 CASSLLVQPQHF TGTGCCAGCAGTTTACTCGTTCAGCCCCAGCATTTT
. TRBD2 TRBJ2-1 TRBV19 CASNAVGGGLNEQFF TGTGCCAGTAACGCTGTCGGGGGGGGCCTCAATGAGCAGTTCTTC
. . TRBJ1-5 TRBV28 CASSLSAGNQPQHF TGTGCCAGCAGTTTAAGCGCAGGGAATCAGCCCCAGCATTTT
. . TRBJ2-5 TRBV7-2 CASSLGPGGSGQETQYF TGTGCCAGCAGCTTAGGACCCGGGGGTAGCGGACAAGAGACCCAGTACTTC
. . TRBJ2-2 TRBV24-1 CATSDLVAGELFF TGTGCCACCAGTGACCTGGTAGCCGGGGAGCTGTTTTTT
many TRBD1 TRBJ1-2 TRBV19 CAIRGDGKNGYTF TGTGCCATCAGGGGGGATGGTAAGAATGGCTACACCTTC
once . TRBJ2-3 TRBV19 CASSIGPGDTQYF TGTGCCAGTAGTATAGGTCCGGGAGATACGCAGTATTTT
. . TRBJ1-6 TRBV7-3 CASSPLGHGHNSPLHF TGTGCCAGCAGCCCTCTCGGACACGGTCATAATTCACCCCTCCACTTT
. . TRBJ2-5 TRBV5-5 CASSLGDGSTQYF TGTGCCAGCAGCTTGGGTGATGGGAGCACCCAGTACTTC
once . TRBJ2-3 TRBV24-1 CATSDIRGAGTDTQYF TGTGCCACCAGTGATATTCGGGGGGCCGGGACAGATACGCAGTATTTT
. TRBD1 TRBJ1-2 TRBV2 CASTWDRGTNYGYTF TGTGCCAGCACATGGGACAGGGGAACTAACTATGGCTACACCTTC
. . TRBJ1-1 TRBV27 CASSRAGGRNTEAFF TGTGCCAGCAGTAGAGCGGGGGGCAGGAACACTGAAGCTTTCTTT
few . TRBJ1-2 TRBV21-1 CASSPWGDGYTF TGTGCCAGCAGCCCCTGGGGGGATGGCTACACCTTC
. . TRBJ1-5 TRBV19 CASSIDGGGIQPQHF TGTGCCAGTAGTATTGATGGGGGGGGAATCCAGCCCCAGCATTTT
. TRBD2 TRBJ2-7 TRBV11-2 CASSTSSGGPYEQYF TGTGCCAGCAGCACCTCTAGCGGGGGCCCCTACGAGCAGTACTTC
. TRBD2 TRBJ2-1 TRBV9 CASSVAWEGLGQFF TGTGCCAGCAGCGTAGCTTGGGAGGGCCTTGGGCAGTTCTTC
. . TRBJ1-6 TRBV9 CASSVGGSATSPLHF TGTGCCAGCAGCGTAGGCGGGAGCGCTACTTCACCCCTCCACTTT
. TRBD1 TRBJ1-6 TRBV5-1 CASTGDRNNSPLHF TGCGCCAGCACCGGGGACAGAAATAATTCACCCCTCCACTTT
once TRBD1 TRBJ1-1 TRBV7-9 CASSLGDRGVVLDTEAFF TGTGCCAGCAGCTTAGGGGACAGGGGTGTTGTGCTGGACACTGAAGCTTTCTTT
. TRBD2 TRBJ2-1 TRBV5-1 CASSPSLAGGYNEQFF TGCGCCAGCAGTCCCTCCCTAGCGGGGGGCTACAATGAGCAGTTCTTC
few TRBD1 TRBJ1-4 TRBV5-1 CASSGGTGNEKLFF TGCGCCAGCAGCGGGGGGACAGGGAATGAAAAACTGTTTTTT
. TRBD1 TRBJ2-4 TRBV15 CATSRGTGRDIQYF TGTGCCACCAGCAGGGGGACAGGGAGGGACATTCAGTACTTC
. TRBD1 TRBJ1-1 TRBV29-1 CSVVNPGQGWRPEAFF TGCAGCGTTGTTAACCCCGGACAGGGCTGGAGGCCTGAAGCTTTCTTT
. . TRBJ2-2 TRBV11-2 CASSSQGLNTGELFF TGTGCCAGCAGCTCACAGGGTCTGAACACCGGGGAGCTGTTTTTT
. . TRBJ2-5 TRBV6-1 CASSERVRETQYF TGTGCCAGCAGTGAGCGAGTGAGGGAGACCCAGTACTTC
few . TRBJ1-5 TRBV19 CASSTPGGGGRVSQHF TGTGCCAGTAGTACTCCTGGCGGCGGGGGCCGTGTGTCCCAGCATTTT
many . TRBJ2-1 TRBV24-1 CATSERRDEQFF TGTGCCACCAGTGAGAGGAGGGATGAGCAGTTCTTC
. . TRBJ1-2 TRBV5-5 CASSLDTGRVVGYTF TGTGCCAGCAGCTTGGATACAGGGAGGGTGGTCGGCTACACCTTC
. TRBD2 TRBJ2-1 TRBV19 CASTPGLAVLGNEQFF TGTGCCAGTACCCCGGGACTAGCGGTATTAGGCAATGAGCAGTTCTTC
. . TRBJ2-7 TRBV11-1 CASSLLPYEQYF TGTGCCAGCAGCTTACTTCCCTACGAGCAGTACTTC
once TRBD1 TRBJ2-7 TRBV30 CAWTDGTGSYEQYF TGTGCCTGGACAGACGGGACAGGGAGCTACGAGCAGTACTTC
. TRBD2 TRBJ2-7 TRBV5-1 CASSLGEGPPGYEQYF TGCGCCAGCAGCTTGGGGGAGGGCCCCCCTGGTTACGAGCAGTACTTC
. . TRBJ1-2 TRBV6-5 CASRRGGGYGYTF TGTGCCAGTCGCCGGGGGGGAGGGTATGGCTACACCTTC
. TRBD2 TRBJ2-1 TRBV2 CASKLLAEYNEQFF TGTGCCAGCAAACTACTAGCGGAATACAATGAGCAGTTCTTC
few . TRBJ2-1 TRBV6-1 CASSDRSSSYNEQFF TGTGCCAGCAGTGACCGGAGTAGCTCCTACAATGAGCAGTTCTTC
. . TRBJ1-1 TRBV7-8 CASSPLTGRNTEAFF TGTGCCAGCAGCCCCTTGACAGGTCGGAACACTGAAGCTTTCTTT
few . TRBJ1-6 TRBV3-1/TRBV3-2 CASSQGVGTTSSSYNSPLHF TGTGCCAGCAGCCAAGGAGTAGGTACGACATCGAGCTCCTATAATTCACCCCTCCACTTT
. . TRBJ2-1 TRBV6-5 CASSRPERDEQFF TGTGCCAGCAGTCGTCCCGAGCGGGATGAGCAGTTCTTC
. TRBD2 TRBJ2-7 TRBV15 CATSRELAVAYEQYF TGTGCCACCAGCAGAGAGCTAGCGGTCGCCTACGAGCAGTACTTC
. TRBD1 TRBJ1-4 TRBV12-5 CASGLVFGQGRTNEKLFF TGTGCTAGTGGTTTGGTATTCGGACAGGGGCGGACTAATGAAAAACTGTTTTTT
. . TRBJ1-1 TRBV6-5 CASFLQGNTEAFF TGTGCCAGCTTCTTACAGGGGAACACTGAAGCTTTCTTT
. . TRBJ1-4 TRBV10-1 CATLGGEKLFF TGCGCCACCCTAGGAGGGGAAAAACTGTTTTTT
once TRBD1 TRBJ2-3 TRBV18 CASSYDRVGTDTQYF TGTGCCAGCTCATACGACAGGGTCGGCACAGATACGCAGTATTTT